The 13 T cell receptor beta chains below come from one sample, sequenced in a study of tumor-infiltrating lymphocytes in primary liver carcinoma. Investigators took RNA and DNA out together from about 20-30 mg of unsorted bulk tissue. Production of TCR beta cDNA used around 0.45 ug total RNA together with a constant-region primer. The TCR beta library was amplified through three nested multiplex PCR rounds in a modified ARM-PCR procedure. A C-beta reverse primer and TRBV1-TRBV30 forward primers served in each of the first two PCR rounds, at ten to eleven cycles apiece. TCRdb independently ran MiXCR on the multiplex PCR reads; one entry per CDR3 protein. The repertoire has more than 85,000 distinct CDR3 sequences, approximately 82% of them found once; the top ten carry about 20%. Sequenced material: liver tumor tissue from sampling region 3. Subset described: tumor region T3, left-lateral pole. These receptor sequences come from a man in his forties or fifties with primary liver carcinoma and hepatitis B virus infection.

The table lists this clonotype with a count of one. This may be a read error, as it is one base from a much larger clone. This sequence joins TRBV28 and TRBJ2-2; 8 bases align to TRBD1. CDR3 length: 15 amino acids. Germline V gene lookup returns CDR1 MDHEN and CDR2 SYDVKM. CDR3 nucleotide sequence: TGTGCCAGCAGCCCAGGGGGCGTGGACACCGGGAAGCTGTTTTTT. Amino acids: CASSPGGVDTGKLFF.

With respect to this clonotype: One junction end disagrees with the germline gene, perhaps due to a read error. The rearrangement links TRBV6-1 to TRBJ2-1, with D unclear. This CDR3 is 16 amino acids long. Germline V gene sequence: CDR1 MNHNS, CDR2 SASEGT. CDR3 DNA sequence: TGTGTCAGCAGTGAAGAGGTCCGAGGAGTTTTCGATGAGCAGCTCTTC. Translated: CVSSEEVRGVFDEQLF.

This chain connects TRBV11-3 to TRBJ1-5; maybe TRBD1 (5 bases). Germline V gene data show CDR1 as SGHNT and CDR2 as YENEEA. The CDR3 is 15 amino acids. DNA for the CDR3: TGTGTTAGCAGCTTAGATCTGGGGGTGACTCAGCCCCAGCATTTT. As protein: CVSSLDLGVTQPQHF.

To note about this clonotype: An end of the junction does not agree with germline; a read error may underlie this. V gene TRBV29-1 combines with J gene TRBJ2-2, with TRBD2 matching over 9 bases. Germline values: CDR1 SQVTM, CDR2 ANQGSEA. CDR3 length: 15 amino acids. This chain's CDR3 is CSVGTSTANTGKLFF. DNA for the CDR3: TGCAGCGTCGGGACTAGCACGGCGAACACCGGGAAGCTGTTTTTT.

As to this clonotype: A junction end diverges from the germline sequence, so it may reflect a read error. In DNA form, the CDR3 reads TGTGCTAGCAGCCCAGGGGCGGTTCAAGAGACCCAGTACTTC. Its translation: CASSPGAVQETQYF. The V and J genes are TRBV12-3 or TRBV12-4 and TRBJ2-5, with D maybe TRBD1 (6 bases). CDR3 length: 14 amino acids.

This clonotype qualifies as medium-sized (0.01 to 0.1%). The chain carries TRBV12-3 or TRBV12-4 and TRBJ2-3, with D unclear. The CDR3 covers 15 residues. V was shortened by 6 bases and J by 2 bases, with 15 bases between the two germline ends. The CDR3 coding sequence is TGTGCCAGCAGCCGCGACCAGTCCTTCACAGATACGCAGTATTTT. Its protein product is CASSRDQSFTDTQYF.

A single count supports this clonotype. The CDR3 region has the DNA TGTGCCAGCAGCAGGGCTGATACCGTCCTCTCTGGGGCCAACGTCCTGACTTTC. It specifies CASSRADTVLSGANVLTF. V gene TRBV28 combines with J gene TRBJ2-6; tentatively, D is TRBD1 (5 bases). Trimming took 6 bases from V and 0 from J, leaving 18 bases between them. The V gene's germline CDR1 is MDHEN and CDR2 SYDVKM. The CDR3 is 18 amino acids.

This clonotype was counted a few times. No conserved phenylalanine or tryptophan ends this CDR3, so it is likely a read error. The chain employs TRBV12-3 or TRBV12-4 and TRBJ2-7, with 10 bases that match TRBD1. The CDR3 is 15 amino acids. The V gene end was trimmed by 7 bases and the J gene end by 0 bases; junction bases not matched to a gene: 6. In DNA form, the CDR3 reads TGTGCCAGCAAATCGGGACAGGGGATCTCCTACGAGCAGTACCTC. Protein: CASKSGQGISYEQYL.

Comment on this clonotype: The junction and the germline gene differ at one end; a read error may be behind it. The genes are TRBV6-6 and TRBJ1-2; D perhaps matches TRBD1 (6 bases). Germline-derived CDR1 and CDR2 are MNHNY and SVGAGI (reference sequence). The CDR3 consists of 14 residues. The CDR3 spells CASRPTGGREGYIF. CDR3 in DNA: TGTGCCAGTCGACCTACGGGGGGCAGGGAAGGCTACATCTTC.

The chain carries TRBV28 and TRBJ1-2, with TRBD1 identical over 11 bases. After removal of 7 bases from V and 9 bases from J, the junction contained 13 bases not matched to a gene. The CDR3 runs to 15 residues. Germline V lookup: CDR1 MDHEN, CDR2 SYDVKM. The CDR3 coding sequence is TGTGCCAGCACTTCCGGACAGGGGGCTAGGTATAGCTACACCTTC. Residues: CASTSGQGARYSYTF.

Concerning this clonotype itself: The junction and the germline gene differ at one end; a read error may be behind it. The genes are TRBV6-1 and TRBJ2-2; D is perhaps TRBD2 (7 bases). Germline-derived CDR1 and CDR2 are MNHNS and SASEGT. This CDR3 region has 13 residues. The CDR3 reads CASSFGNTGGLLF. Here the CDR3 DNA reads TGTGCCAGCAGTTTCGGGAACACCGGGGGGCTGCTTTTT.

This clonotype appeared once. One end of the junction fails to match germline, which may point to a read error. This chain connects TRBV6-7 to TRBJ2-7, with D possibly being TRBD2 (5 bases). TRBV6-7 is assigned to the ORF class and has an uncertain function. This CDR3 spans 16 amino acids. This chain's CDR3 is CAGSYLARAIGHEQYF. The CDR3, as DNA: TGTGCCGGCAGTTACTTGGCGAGGGCCATTGGGCACGAGCAGTACTTC.

Note on this clonotype: An end of the junction does not agree with germline; a read error may underlie this. The V call is TRBV10-3, the J call TRBJ2-1; TRBD1 aligns across 10 bases. CDR1 and CDR2 (germline): ENHRY, SYGVKD. CDR3 length equals 15 residues. The chain's CDR3 is CAIITGTGAYNEQFF. The CDR3 DNA sequence: TGTGCCATCATAACCGGGACAGGGGCGTACAATGAGCAATTCTTC.